This T cell receptor (beta chain) was captured in a study of shared clonotypes between healthy human individuals. General study results and limits: Non-shared clonotypes showed lower generation probabilities than clonotypes common to all four donors. The study found roughly 5% of naive CD4 clonotypes shared across a few donors.

Germline lookup yields CDR1 SGHVS and CDR2 FQNEAQ. The CDR3 is 14 amino acids. The junction had 4 bases not matched to a gene; V was cut back by 5 bases and J by 1 base. Naive CD8 isolation took CD45RO-negative cells positively selected for CCR7 and excluded terminally differentiated effector memory CD45RA+ cells. Details on this clone: As yet, its antigen is unknown.

Assay: immunoSEQ multiplex PCR; the TCRdb copy retains only in-frame clones and omits some. The top ten hold more than 0.95% of the sample, which has around 2,000,000 clones, roughly 95% seen once. Input material: naive CD8+ T cells sorted from blood. This chain uses TRBV7-8 with TRBJ1-2, with 7 bases that match TRBD1. The source is a man between 18 and 35 years old in good health. The CDR3 region is CASSTGVLNYGYTF. DNA for the CDR3: TGTGCCAGCAGCACAGGGGTCCTTAACTATGGCTACACCTTC.